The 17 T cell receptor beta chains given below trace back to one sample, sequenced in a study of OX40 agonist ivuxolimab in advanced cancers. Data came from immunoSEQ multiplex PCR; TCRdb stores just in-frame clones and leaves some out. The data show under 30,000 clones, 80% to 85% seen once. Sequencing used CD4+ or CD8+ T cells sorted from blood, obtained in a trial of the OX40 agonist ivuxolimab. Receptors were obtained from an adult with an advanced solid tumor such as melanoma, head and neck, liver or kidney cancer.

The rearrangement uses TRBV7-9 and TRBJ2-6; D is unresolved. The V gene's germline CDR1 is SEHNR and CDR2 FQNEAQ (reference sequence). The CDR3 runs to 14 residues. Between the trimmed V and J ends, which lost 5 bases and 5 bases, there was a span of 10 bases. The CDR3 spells CASSAPGRANVLTF. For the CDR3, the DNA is TGTGCCAGCAGCGCGCCGGGTCGGGCCAACGTCCTGACTTTC. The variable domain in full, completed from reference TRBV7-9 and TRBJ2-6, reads DTGVSQNPRHKITKRGQNVTFRCDPISEHNRLYWYRQTLGQGPEFLTYFQNEAQLEKSRLLSDRFSAERPKGSFSTLEIQRTEQGDSAMYLCASSAPGRANVLTFGAGSRLTVL.

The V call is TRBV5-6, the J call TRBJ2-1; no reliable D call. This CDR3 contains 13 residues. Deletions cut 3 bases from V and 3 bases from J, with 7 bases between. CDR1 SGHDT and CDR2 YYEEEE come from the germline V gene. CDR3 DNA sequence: TGTGCCAGCAGCTGGGCAGACTACAATGAGCAGTTCTTC. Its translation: CASSWADYNEQFF.

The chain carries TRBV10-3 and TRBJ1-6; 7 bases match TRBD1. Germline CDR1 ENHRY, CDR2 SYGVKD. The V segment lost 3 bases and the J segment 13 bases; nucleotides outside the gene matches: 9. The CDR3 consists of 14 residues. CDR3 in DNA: TGTGCCATCAGTGACCCCGGGAGGGGGCCCCCCCTCCACTTT. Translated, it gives CAISDPGRGPPLHF.

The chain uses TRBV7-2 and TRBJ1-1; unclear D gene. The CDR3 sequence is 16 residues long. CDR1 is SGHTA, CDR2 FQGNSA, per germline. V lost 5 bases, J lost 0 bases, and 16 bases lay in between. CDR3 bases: TGTGCCAGCAGCCCCGGGTATAAGGCCATGAACACTGAAGCTTTCTTT. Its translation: CASSPGYKAMNTEAFF.

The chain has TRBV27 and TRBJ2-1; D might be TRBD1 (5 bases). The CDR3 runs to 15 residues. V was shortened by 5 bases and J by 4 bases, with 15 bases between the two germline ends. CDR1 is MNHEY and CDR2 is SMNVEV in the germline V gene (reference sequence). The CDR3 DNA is TGTGCCAGCAGTCCCGGCAGTCAGGGATACAATGAGCAGTTCTTC. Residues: CASSPGSQGYNEQFF.

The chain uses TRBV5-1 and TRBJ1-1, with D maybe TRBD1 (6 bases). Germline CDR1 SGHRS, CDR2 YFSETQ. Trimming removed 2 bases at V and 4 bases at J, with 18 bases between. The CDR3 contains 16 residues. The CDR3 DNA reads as TGCGCCAGCAGCTTCGAGCCAGGGGCCTTGGCCACTGAAGCTTTCTTT. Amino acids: CASSFEPGALATEAFF.

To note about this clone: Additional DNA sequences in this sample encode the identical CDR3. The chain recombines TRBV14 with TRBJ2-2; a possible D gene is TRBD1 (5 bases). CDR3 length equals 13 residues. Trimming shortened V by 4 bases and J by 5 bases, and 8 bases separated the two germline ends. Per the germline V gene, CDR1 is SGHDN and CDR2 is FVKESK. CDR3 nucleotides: TGTGCCAGCAGCCTTCAGGGAACCGGGGAGCTGTTTTTT. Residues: CASSLQGTGELFF.

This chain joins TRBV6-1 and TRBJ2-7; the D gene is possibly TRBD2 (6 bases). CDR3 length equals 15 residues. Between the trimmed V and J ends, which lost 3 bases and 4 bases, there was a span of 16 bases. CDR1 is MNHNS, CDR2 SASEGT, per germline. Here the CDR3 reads CASSDRGKSPYEQYF. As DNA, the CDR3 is TGTGCCAGCAGTGATCGGGGGAAATCTCCTTACGAGCAGTACTTC.

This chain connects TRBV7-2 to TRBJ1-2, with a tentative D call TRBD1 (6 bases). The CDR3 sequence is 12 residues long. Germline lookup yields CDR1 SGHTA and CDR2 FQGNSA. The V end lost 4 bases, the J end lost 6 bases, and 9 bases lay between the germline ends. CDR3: CASSWRGDGYTF. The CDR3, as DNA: TGTGCCAGCAGCTGGAGGGGGGATGGCTACACCTTC. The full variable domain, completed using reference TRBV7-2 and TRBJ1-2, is GAGVSQSPSNKVTEKGKDVELRCDPISGHTALYWYRQSLGQGLEFLIYFQGNSAPDKSGLPSDRFSAERTGGSVSTLTIQRTQQEDSAVYLCASSWRGDGYTFGSGTRLTVV.

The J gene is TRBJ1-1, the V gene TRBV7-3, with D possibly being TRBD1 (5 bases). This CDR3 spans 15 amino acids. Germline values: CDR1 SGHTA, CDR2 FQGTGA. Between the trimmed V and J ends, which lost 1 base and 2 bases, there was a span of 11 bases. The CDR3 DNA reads TGTGCCAGCAGCTTAAACGTCAGGGAAAACACTGAAGCTTTCTTT. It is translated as CASSLNVRENTEAFF.

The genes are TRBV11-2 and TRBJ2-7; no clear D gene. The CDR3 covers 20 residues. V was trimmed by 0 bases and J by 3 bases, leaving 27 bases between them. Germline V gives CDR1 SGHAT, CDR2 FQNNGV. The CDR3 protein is CASSLDHVSRGTADLYEQYF. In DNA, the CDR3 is TGTGCCAGCAGCTTAGATCACGTGTCTAGAGGAACAGCCGATCTCTACGAGCAGTACTTC.

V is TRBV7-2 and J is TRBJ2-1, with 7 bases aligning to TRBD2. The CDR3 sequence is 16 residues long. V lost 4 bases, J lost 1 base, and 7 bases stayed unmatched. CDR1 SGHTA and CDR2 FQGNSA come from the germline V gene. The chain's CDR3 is CASSYLADKSYNEQFF. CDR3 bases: TGTGCCAGCAGCTACCTAGCGGACAAATCCTACAATGAGCAGTTCTTC.

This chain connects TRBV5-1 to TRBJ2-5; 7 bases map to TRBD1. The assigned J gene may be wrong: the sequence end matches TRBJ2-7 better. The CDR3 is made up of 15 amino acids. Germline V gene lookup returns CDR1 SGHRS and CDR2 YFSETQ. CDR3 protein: CASSLETGYIDEQYF. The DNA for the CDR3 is TGCGCCAGCAGCTTGGAGACAGGGTATATAGACGAGCAGTACTTC.

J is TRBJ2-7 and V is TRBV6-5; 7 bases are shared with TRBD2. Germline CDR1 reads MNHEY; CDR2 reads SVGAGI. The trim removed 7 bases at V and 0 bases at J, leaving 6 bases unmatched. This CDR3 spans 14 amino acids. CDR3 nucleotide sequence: TGTGCCAGCAATGGGGGGGAGAGCTCCTACGAGCAGTACTTC. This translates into CASNGGESSYEQYF.

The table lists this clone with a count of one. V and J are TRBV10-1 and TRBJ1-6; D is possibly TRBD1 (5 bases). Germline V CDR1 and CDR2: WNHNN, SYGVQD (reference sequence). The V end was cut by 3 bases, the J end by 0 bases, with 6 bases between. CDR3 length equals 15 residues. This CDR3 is CASSEDSSYNSPLHF. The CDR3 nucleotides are TGCGCCAGCAGTGAAGACAGCTCCTATAATTCACCCCTCCACTTT.

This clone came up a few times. CDR3 sequence reads: CASSDSSGGADTQYF. Written as DNA, the CDR3 is TGTGCCAGCAGTGACTCTAGCGGGGGGGCCGATACGCAGTATTTT. This chain uses TRBV6-4 with TRBJ2-3, with 11 bases fitting TRBD2. V lost 0 bases, J lost 6 bases, and 2 bases stayed unmatched. This CDR3 is built from 15 residues. Germline V lookup: CDR1 MRHNA, CDR2 SNTAGT.

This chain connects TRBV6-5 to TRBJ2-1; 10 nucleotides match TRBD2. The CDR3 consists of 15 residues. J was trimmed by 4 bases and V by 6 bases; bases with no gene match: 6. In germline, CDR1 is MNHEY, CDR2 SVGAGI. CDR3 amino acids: CASSPLAGDYNEQFF. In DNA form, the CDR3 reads TGTGCCAGCAGCCCCCTAGCGGGGGATTACAATGAGCAGTTCTTC.